The following is a T cell receptor (beta chain) sequence with its context. Its specificity is unknown. This entry comes from a study of blood T cells in healthy people across ages. General study points: Reliance upon unsorted PBMCs precluded definitive naive versus antigen-experienced comparison.

Germline CDR1 and CDR2: WNHNN and SYGVQD (reference sequence). The CDR3 sequence is 18 residues long. With V trimmed by 4 bases and J by 3 bases, 11 bases remained unmatched. The second PCR ran about 6 to 12 cycles with a sample-barcoded 5' primer and J-beta primers. TCRdb ran MiXCR on the 5' RACE reads and lists one entry per CDR3 protein. The table lists hundreds of thousands of distinct CDR3 sequences, about 30% of them singletons. Donors were healthy Caucasian individuals from Russia aged roughly 6 to 95. Sequencing was done on a sample of blood. The receptor was derived from an elderly woman in good health. The chain links TRBV10-1 to TRBJ2-7, with 14 bases fitting TRBD2. The CDR3 region is CASSGSTSGRAGSYEQYF. Here the CDR3 DNA reads TGCGCCAGCAGTGGATCGACTAGCGGGAGGGCCGGGAGCTACGAGCAGTACTTC.